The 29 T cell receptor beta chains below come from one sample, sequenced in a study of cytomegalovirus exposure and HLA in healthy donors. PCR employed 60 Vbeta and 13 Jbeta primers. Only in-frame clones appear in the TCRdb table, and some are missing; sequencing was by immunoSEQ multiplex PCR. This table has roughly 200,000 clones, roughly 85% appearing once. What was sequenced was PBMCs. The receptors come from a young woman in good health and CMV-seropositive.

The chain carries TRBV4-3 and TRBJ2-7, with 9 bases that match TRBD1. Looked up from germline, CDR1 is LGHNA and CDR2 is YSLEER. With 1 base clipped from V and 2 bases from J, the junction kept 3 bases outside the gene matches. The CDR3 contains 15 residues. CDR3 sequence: CASSQGGTGPYEQYF. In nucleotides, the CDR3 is TGCGCCAGCAGCCAAGGGGGGACAGGGCCCTACGAGCAGTACTTC.

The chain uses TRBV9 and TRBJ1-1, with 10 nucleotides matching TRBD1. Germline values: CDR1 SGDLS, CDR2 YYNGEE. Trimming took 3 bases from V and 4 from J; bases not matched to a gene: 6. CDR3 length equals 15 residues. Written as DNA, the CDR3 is TGTGCCAGCAGCGCAGGACAGGGGGGGAGCACTGAAGCTTTCTTT. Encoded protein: CASSAGQGGSTEAFF.

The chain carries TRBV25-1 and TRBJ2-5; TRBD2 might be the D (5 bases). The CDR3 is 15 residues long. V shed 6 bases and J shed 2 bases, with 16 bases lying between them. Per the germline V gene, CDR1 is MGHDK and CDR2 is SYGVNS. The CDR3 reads CASRRVGAGQETQYF. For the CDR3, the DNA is TGTGCCAGCAGGAGGGTTGGTGCTGGGCAAGAGACCCAGTACTTC.

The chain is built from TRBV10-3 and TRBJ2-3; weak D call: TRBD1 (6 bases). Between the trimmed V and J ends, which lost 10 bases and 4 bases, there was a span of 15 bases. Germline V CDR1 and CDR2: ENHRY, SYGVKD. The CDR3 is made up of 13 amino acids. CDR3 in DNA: TGTGCCACCGCCGGCAGGGGCGCAGATACGCAGTATTTT. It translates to CATAGRGADTQYF.

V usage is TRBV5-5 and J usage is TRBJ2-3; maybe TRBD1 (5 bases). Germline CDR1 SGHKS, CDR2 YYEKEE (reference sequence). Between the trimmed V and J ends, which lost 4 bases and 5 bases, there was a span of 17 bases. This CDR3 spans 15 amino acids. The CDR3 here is CASSPYDQGRDTQYF. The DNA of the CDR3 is TGTGCCAGCAGCCCGTATGATCAGGGAAGAGATACGCAGTATTTT.

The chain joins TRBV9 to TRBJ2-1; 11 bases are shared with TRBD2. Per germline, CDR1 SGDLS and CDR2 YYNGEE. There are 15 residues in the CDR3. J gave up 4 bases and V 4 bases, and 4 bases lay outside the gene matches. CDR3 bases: TGTGCCAGCAGCAGTAGCGGGGGGGATTACAATGAGCAGTTCTTC. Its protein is CASSSSGGDYNEQFF. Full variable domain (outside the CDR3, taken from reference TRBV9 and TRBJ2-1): DSGVTQTPKHLITATGQRVTLRCSPRSGDLSVYWYQQSLDQGLQFLIQYYNGEERAKGNILERFSAQQFPDLHSELNLSSLELGDSALYFCASSSSGGDYNEQFFGPGTRLTVL.

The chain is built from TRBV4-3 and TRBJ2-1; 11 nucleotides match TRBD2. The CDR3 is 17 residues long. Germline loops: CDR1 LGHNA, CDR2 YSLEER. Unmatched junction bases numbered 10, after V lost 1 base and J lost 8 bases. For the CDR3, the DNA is TGCGCCAGCAGCCAAGCCCGTACTAGCGGGAGCGGGGATGAGCAGTTCTTC. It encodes CASSQARTSGSGDEQFF.

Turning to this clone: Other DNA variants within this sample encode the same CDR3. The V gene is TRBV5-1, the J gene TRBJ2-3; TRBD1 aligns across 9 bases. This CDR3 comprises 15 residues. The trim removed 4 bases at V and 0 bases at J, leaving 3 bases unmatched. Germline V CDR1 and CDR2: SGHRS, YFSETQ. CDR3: CASSGGQGSTDTQYF. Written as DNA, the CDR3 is TGCGCCAGCAGCGGGGGACAGGGAAGCACAGATACGCAGTATTTT. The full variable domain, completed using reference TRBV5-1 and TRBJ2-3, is KAGVTQTPRYLIKTRGQQVTLSCSPISGHRSVSWYQQTPGQGLQFLFEYFSETQRNKGNFPGRFSGRQFSNSRSEMNVSTLELGDSALYLCASSGGQGSTDTQYFGPGTRLTVL.

CDR3 sequence (DNA): TGTGCCATCAGCAAGGGGGCCGATAAAAATTCACCCCTCCACTTT. This gives the protein CAISKGADKNSPLHF. The rearrangement uses TRBV10-3 and TRBJ1-6; 7 bases match TRBD1. The V segment lost 6 bases and the J segment 7 bases; nucleotides outside the gene matches: 9. The CDR3 is 15 amino acids. Germline lookup yields CDR1 ENHRY and CDR2 SYGVKD.

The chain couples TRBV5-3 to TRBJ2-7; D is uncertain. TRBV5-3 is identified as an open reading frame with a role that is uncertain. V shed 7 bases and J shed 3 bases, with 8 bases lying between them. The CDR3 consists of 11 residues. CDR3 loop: CARWPHYEQYF. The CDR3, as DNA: TGTGCCAGATGGCCCCACTACGAGCAGTACTTC.

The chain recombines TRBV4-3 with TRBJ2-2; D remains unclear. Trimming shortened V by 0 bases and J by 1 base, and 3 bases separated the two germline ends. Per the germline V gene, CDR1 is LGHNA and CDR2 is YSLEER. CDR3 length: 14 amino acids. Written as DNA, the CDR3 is TGCGCCAGCAGCCAAGATCGGAACACCGGGGAGCTGTTTTTT. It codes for CASSQDRNTGELFF.

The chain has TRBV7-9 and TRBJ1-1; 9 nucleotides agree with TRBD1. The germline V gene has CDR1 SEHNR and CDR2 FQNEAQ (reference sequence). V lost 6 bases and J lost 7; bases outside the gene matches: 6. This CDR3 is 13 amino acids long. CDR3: CASSRTGADEAFF. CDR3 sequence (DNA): TGTGCCAGCAGTCGGACAGGGGCGGATGAAGCTTTCTTT.

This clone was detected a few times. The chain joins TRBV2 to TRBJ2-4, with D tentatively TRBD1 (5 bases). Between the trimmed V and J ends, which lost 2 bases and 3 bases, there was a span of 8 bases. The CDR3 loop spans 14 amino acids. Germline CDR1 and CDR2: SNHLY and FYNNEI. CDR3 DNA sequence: TGTGCCAGCAGTGAATGGGGCGGCAAAAACATTCAGTACTTC. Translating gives CASSEWGGKNIQYF.

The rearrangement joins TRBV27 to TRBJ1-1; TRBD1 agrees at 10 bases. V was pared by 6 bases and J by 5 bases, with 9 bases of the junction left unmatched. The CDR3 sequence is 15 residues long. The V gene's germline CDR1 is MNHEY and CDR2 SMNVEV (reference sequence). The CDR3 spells CASSPAGQGGTEAFF. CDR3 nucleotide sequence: TGTGCCAGCAGCCCCGCCGGACAGGGGGGGACTGAAGCTTTCTTT.

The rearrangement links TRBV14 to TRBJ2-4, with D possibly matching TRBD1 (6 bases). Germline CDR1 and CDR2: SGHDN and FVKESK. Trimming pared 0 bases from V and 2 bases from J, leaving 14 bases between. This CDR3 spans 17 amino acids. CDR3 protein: CASSQERKDSTKNIQYF. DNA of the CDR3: TGTGCCAGCAGCCAAGAAAGAAAGGACAGTACCAAAAACATTCAGTACTTC.

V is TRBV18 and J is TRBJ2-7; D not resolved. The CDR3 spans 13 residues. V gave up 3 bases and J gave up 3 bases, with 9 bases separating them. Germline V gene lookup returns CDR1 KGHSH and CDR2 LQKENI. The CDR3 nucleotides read TGTGCCAGCTCACCGGTGCGGAACTACGAGCAGTACTTC. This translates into CASSPVRNYEQYF.

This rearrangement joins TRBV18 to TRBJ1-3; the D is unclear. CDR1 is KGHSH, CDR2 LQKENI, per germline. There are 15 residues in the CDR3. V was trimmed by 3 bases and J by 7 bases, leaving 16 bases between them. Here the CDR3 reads CASSPPGILGNTIYF. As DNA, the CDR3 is TGTGCCAGCTCACCGCCGGGGATCCTCGGGAACACCATATATTTT.

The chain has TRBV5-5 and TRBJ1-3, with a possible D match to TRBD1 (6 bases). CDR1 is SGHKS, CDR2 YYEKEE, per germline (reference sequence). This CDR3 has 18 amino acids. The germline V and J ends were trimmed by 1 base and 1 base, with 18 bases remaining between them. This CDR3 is CASSLKLGITGSGNTIYF. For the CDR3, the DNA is TGTGCCAGCAGCTTGAAATTAGGGATTACAGGGTCTGGAAACACCATATATTTT.

The CDR3 coding sequence is TGTGCCAGTAGTTACAGGGGCAGAGATCAGCCCCAGCATTTT. Encoded protein: CASSYRGRDQPQHF. The genes are TRBV19 and TRBJ1-5; 7 positions match TRBD1. The CDR3 loop spans 14 amino acids. The germline CDR1 and CDR2 sequences are LNHDA and SQIVND (reference sequence). V dropped 5 bases and J dropped 5; count of bases not matched to a gene: 6.

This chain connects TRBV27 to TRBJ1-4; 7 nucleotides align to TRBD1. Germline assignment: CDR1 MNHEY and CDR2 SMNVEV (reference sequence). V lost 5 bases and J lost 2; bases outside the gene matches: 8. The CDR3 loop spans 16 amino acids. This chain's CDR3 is CASSTTTGETNEKLFF. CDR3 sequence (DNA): TGTGCCAGCAGTACTACTACAGGGGAGACTAATGAAAAACTGTTTTTT.

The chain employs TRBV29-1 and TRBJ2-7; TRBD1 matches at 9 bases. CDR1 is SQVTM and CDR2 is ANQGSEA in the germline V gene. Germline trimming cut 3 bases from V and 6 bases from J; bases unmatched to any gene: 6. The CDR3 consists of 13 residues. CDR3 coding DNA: TGCAGCGTTGAGAGGACAGGGGAGGGCGAGCAGTACTTC. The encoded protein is CSVERTGEGEQYF.

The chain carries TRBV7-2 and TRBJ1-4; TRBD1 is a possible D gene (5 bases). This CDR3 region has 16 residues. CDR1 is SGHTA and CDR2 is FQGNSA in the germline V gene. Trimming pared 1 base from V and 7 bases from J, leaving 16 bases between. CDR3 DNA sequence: TGTGCCAGCAGCTTAGTGGGGACTTTAAGGGGTGAAAAACTGTTTTTT. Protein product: CASSLVGTLRGEKLFF.

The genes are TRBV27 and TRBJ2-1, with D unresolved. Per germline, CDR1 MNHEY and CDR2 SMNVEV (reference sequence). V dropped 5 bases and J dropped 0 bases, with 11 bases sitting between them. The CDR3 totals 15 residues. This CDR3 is CASSASTSSYNEQFF. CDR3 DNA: TGTGCCAGCAGTGCATCGACAAGCTCCTACAATGAGCAGTTCTTC.

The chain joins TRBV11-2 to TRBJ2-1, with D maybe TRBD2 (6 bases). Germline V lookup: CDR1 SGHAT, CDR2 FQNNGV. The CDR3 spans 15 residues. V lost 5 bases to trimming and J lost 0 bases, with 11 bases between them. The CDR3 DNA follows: TGTGCCAGCAGCCCCGCGGGAAGCTCCTACAATGAGCAGTTCTTC. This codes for CASSPAGSSYNEQFF.

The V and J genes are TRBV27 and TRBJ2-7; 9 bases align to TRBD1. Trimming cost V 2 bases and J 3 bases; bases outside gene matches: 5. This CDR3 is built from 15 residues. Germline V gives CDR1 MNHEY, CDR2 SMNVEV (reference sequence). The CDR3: CASSLTGGADYEQYF. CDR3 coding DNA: TGTGCCAGCAGTTTAACAGGGGGCGCCGACTACGAGCAGTACTTC.

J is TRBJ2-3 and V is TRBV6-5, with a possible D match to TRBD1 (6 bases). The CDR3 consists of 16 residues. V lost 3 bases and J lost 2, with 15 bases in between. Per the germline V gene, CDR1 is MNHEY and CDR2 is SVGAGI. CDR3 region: CASSYDSHRVTDTQYF. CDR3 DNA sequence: TGTGCCAGCAGTTATGATAGTCACAGGGTCACAGATACGCAGTATTTT.

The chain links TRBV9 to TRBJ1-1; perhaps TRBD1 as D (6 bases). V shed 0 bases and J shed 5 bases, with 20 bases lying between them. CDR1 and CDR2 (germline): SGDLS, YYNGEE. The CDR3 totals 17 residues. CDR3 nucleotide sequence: TGTGCCAGCAGCGTAGCAGGGGCCCATCTAAGCGGTACTGAAGCTTTCTTT. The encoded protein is CASSVAGAHLSGTEAFF.

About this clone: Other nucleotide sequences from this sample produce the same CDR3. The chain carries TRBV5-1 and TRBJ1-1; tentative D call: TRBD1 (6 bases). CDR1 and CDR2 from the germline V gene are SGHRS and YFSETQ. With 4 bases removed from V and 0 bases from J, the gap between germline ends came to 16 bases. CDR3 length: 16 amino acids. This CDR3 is CASSNRQGGVNTEAFF. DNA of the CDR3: TGCGCCAGCAGCAACCGACAAGGGGGGGTGAACACTGAAGCTTTCTTT.

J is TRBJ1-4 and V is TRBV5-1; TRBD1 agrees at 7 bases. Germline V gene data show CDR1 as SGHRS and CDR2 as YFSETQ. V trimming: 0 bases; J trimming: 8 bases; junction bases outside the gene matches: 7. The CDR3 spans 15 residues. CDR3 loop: CASSLGQGYWEKLFF. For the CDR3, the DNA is TGCGCCAGCAGCTTGGGACAGGGTTATTGGGAAAAACTGTTTTTT.